The 24 T cell receptor beta chains below come from one sample, sequenced in a study of blood T cell repertoires in COVID-19. Using immunoSEQ multiplex PCR, the repertoire was profiled, and TCRdb retains in-frame clones only, with some absent. This table has 63,000 or so clones, around nine tenths appearing once. Sequences were obtained from peripheral blood. These receptors were taken from a human donor in a cohort sampled during active COVID-19.

The chain's CDR3 is CASSLEEASNTEAFF. DNA of the CDR3: TGCGCCAGCAGTCTCGAGGAAGCGAGCAACACTGAAGCTTTCTTT. This rearrangement joins TRBV5-1 to TRBJ1-1; D not certain. Between the trimmed V and J ends, which lost 5 bases and 2 bases, there was a span of 16 bases. This CDR3 is built from 15 residues. Per germline, CDR1 SGHRS and CDR2 YFSETQ. Supplemented by reference TRBV5-1 and TRBJ1-1, the full variable domain reads KAGVTQTPRYLIKTRGQQVTLSCSPISGHRSVSWYQQTPGQGLQFLFEYFSETQRNKGNFPGRFSGRQFSNSRSEMNVSTLELGDSALYLCASSLEEASNTEAFFGQGTRLTVV.

This clone has more than one count but fewer than ten. This chain joins TRBV28 and TRBJ2-3; weak D call: TRBD1 (5 bases). From germline, CDR1 is MDHEN and CDR2 SYDVKM. The CDR3 length is 16 residues. The V end lost 6 bases, the J end lost 1 base, and 17 bases lay between the germline ends. The DNA of the CDR3 is TGTGCCAGCAGCGCGGTTGCCTTGACAGGCACAGATACGCAGTATTTT. Translated, it gives CASSAVALTGTDTQYF. Full variable domain (remainder filled in from reference TRBV28 and TRBJ2-3): DVKVTQSSRYLVKRTGEKVFLECVQDMDHENMFWYRQDPGLGLRLIYFSYDVKMKEKGDIPEGYSVSREKKERFSLILESASTNQTSMYLCASSAVALTGTDTQYFGPGTRLTVL.

This clone was seen only once. This chain links TRBV5-1 with TRBJ2-1; 11 bases align to TRBD2. Germline lookup yields CDR1 SGHRS and CDR2 YFSETQ. Germline trimming cut 3 bases from V and 4 bases from J; bases unmatched to any gene: 0. The CDR3 is 14 residues long. CDR3: CASSWTSGYNEQFF. CDR3 DNA: TGCGCCAGCAGCTGGACTAGCGGGTACAATGAGCAGTTCTTC. Combining the CDR3 with reference TRBV5-1 and TRBJ2-1 gives the whole variable domain KAGVTQTPRYLIKTRGQQVTLSCSPISGHRSVSWYQQTPGQGLQFLFEYFSETQRNKGNFPGRFSGRQFSNSRSEMNVSTLELGDSALYLCASSWTSGYNEQFFGPGTRLTVL.

This chain uses TRBV6-1 with TRBJ2-1; 7 nucleotides line up with TRBD2. CDR1 and CDR2 from the germline V gene are MNHNS and SASEGT. The junction had 8 bases not matched to a gene; V was cut back by 1 base and J by 5 bases. This CDR3 contains 16 residues. CDR3 protein: CASSEVFGGGNNEQFF. As DNA, the CDR3 is TGTGCCAGCAGTGAAGTATTTGGGGGGGGAAACAATGAGCAGTTCTTC.

The rearrangement joins TRBV6-1 to TRBJ1-2, with TRBD1 matching 7 bases. The CDR3 contains 15 residues. Trimming took 1 base from V and 4 from J; bases not matched to a gene: 6. The germline V gene has CDR1 MNHNS and CDR2 SASEGT. CDR3 region: CASSEGDSGSYGYTF. The DNA of the CDR3 is TGTGCCAGCAGTGAAGGGGACAGCGGGAGCTATGGCTACACCTTC.

V gene TRBV19 combines with J gene TRBJ2-5; 11 bases fit TRBD1. The CDR3 totals 15 residues. V was pared by 5 bases and J by 5 bases, with 7 bases of the junction left unmatched. CDR1 LNHDA and CDR2 SQIVND come from the germline V gene (reference sequence). Written as DNA, the CDR3 is TGTGCCAGTAGTCCAGGACAGGGGGCAGGCGAGACCCAGTACTTC. Encoded protein: CASSPGQGAGETQYF.

The CDR3 region is CASSVVGGEGTDTQYF. The DNA of the CDR3 is TGTGCCAGCAGCGTAGTAGGGGGAGAGGGCACAGATACGCAGTATTTT. V and J are TRBV9 and TRBJ2-3; D possibly corresponds to TRBD1 (6 bases). The CDR3 covers 16 residues. With 0 bases removed from V and 1 base from J, the gap between germline ends came to 12 bases. Germline CDR1 and CDR2: SGDLS and YYNGEE. Together with reference TRBV9 and TRBJ2-3, the CDR3 gives the full variable domain: DSGVTQTPKHLITATGQRVTLRCSPRSGDLSVYWYQQSLDQGLQFLIQYYNGEERAKGNILERFSAQQFPDLHSELNLSSLELGDSALYFCASSVVGGEGTDTQYFGPGTRLTVL.

V usage is TRBV19 and J usage is TRBJ1-5; a possible D gene is TRBD1 (6 bases). V was cut by 9 bases and J by 9 bases, with 12 bases left in between. Germline CDR1 and CDR2: LNHDA and SQIVND (reference sequence). CDR3 length: 11 residues. The CDR3 bases are TGTGCCAGCCGCGGGGGCTGGCCCCAGCATTTT. Translating gives CASRGGWPQHF.

The chain carries TRBV6-5 and TRBJ1-2; D remains ambiguous. The CDR3 spans 13 residues. V lost 6 bases and J 0 bases, leaving 8 bases between the germline ends. Germline assignment: CDR1 MNHEY and CDR2 SVGAGI. The CDR3 protein is CASRRDSNYGYTF. The CDR3 DNA is TGTGCCAGCAGACGGGATTCTAACTATGGCTACACCTTC.

By share, this clone counts as medium-sized. The genes are TRBV11-2 and TRBJ2-7; maybe TRBD2 (5 bases). Trimming took off 3 bases at V and 3 bases at J, with 9 bases between the two ends. Germline V gene lookup returns CDR1 SGHAT and CDR2 FQNNGV. This CDR3 has 13 residues. The CDR3, as DNA: TGTGCCAGCAGCTTTGGGAGCAACTACGAGCAGTACTTC. This sequence encodes CASSFGSNYEQYF.

This clone was observed a handful of times. The CDR3 loop reads CATSDLRESGELFF. As DNA, the CDR3 is TGTGCCACCAGTGATCTGCGGGAGTCCGGGGAGCTGTTTTTT. The chain carries TRBV24-1 and TRBJ2-2; TRBD2 matches at 7 bases. Germline lookup yields CDR1 KGHDR and CDR2 SFDVKD. The V segment lost 3 bases and the J segment 6 bases; nucleotides outside the gene matches: 3. This CDR3 region has 14 residues.

The V and J genes are TRBV19 and TRBJ2-7; TRBD1 agrees at 8 bases. V lost 6 bases to trimming and J lost 2 bases; unmatched junction nucleotides: 6. Germline V gene lookup returns CDR1 LNHDA and CDR2 SQIVND (reference sequence). The CDR3 runs to 14 residues. CDR3 DNA sequence: TGTGCCAGTAGCCCGGGACAGGTGGCCTACGAGCAGTACTTC. Residues: CASSPGQVAYEQYF.

The chain couples TRBV6-1 to TRBJ2-7, with TRBD2 matching 13 bases. The CDR3 is 17 residues long. Germline V gene data show CDR1 as MNHNS and CDR2 as SASEGT. J was trimmed by 4 bases and V by 2 bases; bases with no gene match: 8. In nucleotides, the CDR3 is TGTGCCAGCAGTGAAATTGGTAGGACTAGCGGGAGATACGAGCAGTACTTC. The encoded protein is CASSEIGRTSGRYEQYF.

The gene calls are TRBV19 and TRBJ1-5; 12 positions match TRBD1. Germline V CDR1 and CDR2: LNHDA, SQIVND (reference sequence). Trimming removed 5 bases from V and 0 bases from J; junction bases left unmatched: 8. The CDR3 totals 18 residues. DNA of the CDR3: TGTGCCAGTAGTCCGGAGGGACAGGGGGCATATAGCAATCAGCCCCAGCATTTT. Protein: CASSPEGQGAYSNQPQHF.

This clone was counted once. The chain has TRBV5-1 and TRBJ2-1, with 8 bases identical to TRBD2. The CDR3 contains 18 residues. The V gene end was trimmed by 0 bases and the J gene end by 7 bases; junction bases not matched to a gene: 15. Germline CDR1 reads SGHRS; CDR2 reads YFSETQ. The CDR3: CASSLEGRGLVARNEQFF. For the CDR3, the DNA is TGCGCCAGCAGCTTGGAGGGTCGGGGACTAGTTGCTAGAAATGAGCAGTTCTTC.

This chain connects TRBV29-1 to TRBJ2-5; TRBD2 might be the D (6 bases). Germline values: CDR1 SQVTM, CDR2 ANQGSEA. Trimming took 5 bases from V and 2 from J, leaving 9 bases between them. The CDR3 is 12 residues long. CDR3 DNA sequence: TGCAGCGTTCTTAGCGGACAAGAGACCCAGTACTTC. Protein sequence: CSVLSGQETQYF.

The V and J genes are TRBV6-1 and TRBJ2-3, with TRBD2 matching over 10 bases. The CDR3 is made up of 18 amino acids. V shed 2 bases, J shed 0 bases, and the junction held 8 bases outside the gene matches. Germline V gene data show CDR1 as MNHNS and CDR2 as SASEGT. Here the CDR3 reads CASSETWTSGPSTDTQYF. The CDR3 nucleotides read TGTGCCAGCAGTGAAACATGGACTAGCGGACCTAGCACAGATACGCAGTATTTT.

The chain joins TRBV6-5 to TRBJ2-1; 10 bases are shared with TRBD2. Unmatched junction bases numbered 8, after V lost 7 bases and J lost 5 bases. Germline V CDR1 and CDR2: MNHEY, SVGAGI. The CDR3 length is 15 residues. The CDR3 is CASTLSSGSHNEQFF. CDR3 sequence (DNA): TGTGCCAGCACCCTTTCTAGCGGGAGCCACAATGAGCAGTTCTTC.

V and J are TRBV19 and TRBJ1-3; D is possibly TRBD1 (6 bases). The CDR3 loop spans 14 amino acids. Germline CDR1 reads LNHDA; CDR2 reads SQIVND (reference sequence). The ends were cut back, 11 bases at V and 2 bases at J, with 16 bases in the middle. The chain's CDR3 is CASNRDTAGNTIYF. DNA of the CDR3: TGTGCCTCAAACAGGGATACGGCTGGAAACACCATATATTTT.

The chain links TRBV5-1 to TRBJ2-5; 9 nucleotides agree with TRBD2. V shed 4 bases and J 2 bases; nucleotides not matched to a gene: 9. Germline CDR1 reads SGHRS; CDR2 reads YFSETQ. CDR3 length: 16 residues. The CDR3 DNA follows: TGCGCCAGCAGCAGGGGTGGGCTAGCGGGACAAGAGACCCAGTACTTC. Amino acids: CASSRGGLAGQETQYF. The variable domain in full, completed from reference TRBV5-1 and TRBJ2-5, reads KAGVTQTPRYLIKTRGQQVTLSCSPISGHRSVSWYQQTPGQGLQFLFEYFSETQRNKGNFPGRFSGRQFSNSRSEMNVSTLELGDSALYLCASSRGGLAGQETQYFGPGTRLLVL.

The chain couples TRBV3-1 (or the pseudogene TRBV3-2) to TRBJ2-3; 8 bases agree with TRBD1. Per the germline V gene, CDR1 is LGHDT and CDR2 is YNNKEL (reference sequence). The CDR3 is 19 amino acids. V trimming: 5 bases; J trimming: 2 bases; junction bases outside the gene matches: 18. The CDR3 protein is CASSGAAGTGVMDTDTQYF. CDR3 coding DNA: TGTGCCAGCAGCGGGGCGGCCGGGACAGGCGTGATGGACACAGATACGCAGTATTTT.

CDR3 loop: CASSPGYQPFF. The CDR3 bases are TGTGCCAGCAGCCCCGGGTACCAACCTTTCTTT. The chain recombines TRBV3-1 (or the pseudogene TRBV3-2) with TRBJ1-1; D unresolved. Germline CDR1 reads LGHDT; CDR2 reads YNNKEL (reference sequence). The V end was cut by 4 bases, the J end by 12 bases, with 12 bases between. The CDR3 runs 11 residues.

The chain links TRBV6-5 to TRBJ2-1, with 7 nucleotides matching TRBD2. Germline CDR1 is MNHEY and CDR2 is SVGAGI. Trimming at V came to 6 bases and at J to 6 bases, leaving 8 bases not matched to a gene. The CDR3 loop spans 14 amino acids. The CDR3 DNA reads TGTGCCAGCAGCCGGGCGGGAGTGGGCAATGAGCAGTTCTTC. This translates into CASSRAGVGNEQFF.

The chain links TRBV4-1 to TRBJ1-5, with D possibly matching TRBD1 (5 bases). V was trimmed by 0 bases and J by 11 bases, leaving 17 bases between them. The CDR3 runs to 15 residues. Germline V gene lookup returns CDR1 MGHRA and CDR2 YSYEKL. DNA for the CDR3: TGCGCCAGCAGCCAAGAGGGGGGTAAGCCGGGAGCCCAGCATTTT. It is translated as CASSQEGGKPGAQHF.